The text below deals with one T cell receptor (beta chain). PCR amplification relied on 60 Vbeta primers (plus 13 Jbeta primers). Some clones are missing from TCRdb's copy, which holds only in-frame ones; the method was immunoSEQ multiplex PCR. The table records about 160,000 clones, roughly three quarters of them present only once. CDR3 length: 17 amino acids. V shed 0 bases, J shed 1 base, and the junction held 6 bases outside the gene matches. Germline CDR1 and CDR2: SGHRS and YFSETQ. The data derive from a study of cytomegalovirus exposure and HLA in healthy donors. J is TRBJ2-5 and V is TRBV5-1; 10 bases line up with TRBD2. The sequence derives from a male donor in good health and CMV-seropositive. The sequenced sample was PBMCs. Here the CDR3 DNA reads TGCGCCAGCAGCTTGGAGAGTAGCGGGGGGCCCCAAGAGACCCAGTACTTC. Protein sequence: CASSLESSGGPQETQYF.